This TCR beta chain emerged from a study of shared clonotypes between healthy human individuals. Study summary: The study enrolled two women and three men aged 18 to 49.

Measured with immunoSEQ multiplex PCR; TCRdb has only the in-frame clones, and not every one. The sample shows some 2,100,000 clones, around 95% of them seen only once. Findings and limits, study-wide: Large sequencing depth failed to make sorted-subset sequencing complete, rarefaction showed. On the whole, naive subsets had larger estimated richness than memory subsets had.

Regarding this clone: Its antigen is as yet unknown. The same CDR3 arises from other DNA sequences in this sample as well.

Germline-derived CDR1 and CDR2 are SGHRS and YFSETQ. The CDR3 spans 14 residues. V shed 0 bases and J shed 1 base, with 5 bases lying between them. Division of CD4+ cells produced a CD45RA+ naive subset and a CD45RA-negative memory subset. The chain is built from TRBV5-1 and TRBJ2-1, with D hard to call. The sample consisted of naive CD4+ T cells sorted from blood. Subset of the sample: CD45RA+ positively selected. This clonotype was sampled from a man in his late teens or twenties in good health. CDR3 sequence: CASSLGGSYNEQFF. For the CDR3, the DNA is TGCGCCAGCAGCTTGGGCGGATCCTACAATGAGCAGTTCTTC. The entire variable domain, with the rest obtained from reference TRBV5-1 and TRBJ2-1, is as follows: KAGVTQTPRYLIKTRGQQVTLSCSPISGHRSVSWYQQTPGQGLQFLFEYFSETQRNKGNFPGRFSGRQFSNSRSEMNVSTLELGDSALYLCASSLGGSYNEQFFGPGTRLTVL.